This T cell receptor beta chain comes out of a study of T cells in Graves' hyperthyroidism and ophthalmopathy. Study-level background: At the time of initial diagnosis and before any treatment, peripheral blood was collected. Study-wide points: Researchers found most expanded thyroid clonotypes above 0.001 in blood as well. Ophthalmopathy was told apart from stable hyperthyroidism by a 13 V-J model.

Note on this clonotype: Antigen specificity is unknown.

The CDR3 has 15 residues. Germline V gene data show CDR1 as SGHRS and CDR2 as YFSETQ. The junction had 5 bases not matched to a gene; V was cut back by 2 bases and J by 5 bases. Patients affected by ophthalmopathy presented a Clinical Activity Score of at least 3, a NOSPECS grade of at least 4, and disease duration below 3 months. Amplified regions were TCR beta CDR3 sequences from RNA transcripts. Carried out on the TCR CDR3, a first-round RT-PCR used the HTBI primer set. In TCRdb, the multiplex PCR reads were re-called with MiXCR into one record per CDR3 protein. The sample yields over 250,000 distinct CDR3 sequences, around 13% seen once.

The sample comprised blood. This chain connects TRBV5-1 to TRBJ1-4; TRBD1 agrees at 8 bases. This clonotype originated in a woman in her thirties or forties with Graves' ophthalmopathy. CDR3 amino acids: CASSLPQGANEKLFF. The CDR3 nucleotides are TGCGCCAGCAGCTTACCTCAGGGGGCGAATGAAAAACTGTTTTTT.